The 26 T cell receptor beta chains below all came from one sample that was sequenced in a study of cytomegalovirus exposure and HLA in healthy donors. The PCR contained 60 Vbeta and 13 Jbeta primers. Generated by immunoSEQ multiplex PCR, the TCRdb table keeps only in-frame clones and is missing some. Among more than 95,000 clones listed, roughly 80% were seen once. The sample consisted of PBMCs. These receptors were collected from a woman in her forties or fifties in good health and CMV-seronegative.

This clone was detected only once. This chain uses TRBV10-3 with TRBJ2-2, with D perhaps matching TRBD2 (6 bases). The ends were cut back, 10 bases at V and 3 bases at J, with 18 bases in the middle. The CDR3 contains 15 residues. The germline CDR1 and CDR2 sequences are ENHRY and SYGVKD. The CDR3 reads CATAGGGLDTGELFF. The CDR3 region has the DNA TGTGCCACAGCCGGCGGAGGGCTAGACACCGGGGAGCTGTTTTTT.

This clone is a singleton in its sample. The genes are TRBV29-1 and TRBJ1-2, with 8 bases fitting TRBD1. This CDR3 comprises 14 residues. CDR1 and CDR2 from the germline V gene are SQVTM and ANQGSEA. V was pared by 2 bases and J by 5 bases, with 7 bases of the junction left unmatched. This chain's CDR3 is CSVESRTGLYGYTF. In DNA, the CDR3 is TGCAGCGTTGAAAGCAGGACAGGGCTTTATGGCTACACCTTC.

The V gene is TRBV7-6, the J gene TRBJ1-1; D call uncertain. This CDR3 spans 13 amino acids. Germline V gives CDR1 SGHVS, CDR2 FNYEAQ. V was cut by 1 base and J by 4 bases, with 7 bases left in between. The CDR3 DNA follows: TGTGCCAGCAGCTTAGAACCGGGCACTGAAGCTTTCTTT. Its protein product is CASSLEPGTEAFF.

The gene calls are TRBV15 and TRBJ2-2; the match to TRBD2 covers 10 bases. Per germline, CDR1 LNHNV and CDR2 YYDKDF (reference sequence). This CDR3 has 17 residues. V gave up 1 base and J gave up 4 bases; unmatched junction bases: 6. The CDR3 nucleotides read TGTGCCACCAGCAGAGGGGGAAGCGGGAGGGCCACCGGGGAGCTGTTTTTT. Protein sequence: CATSRGGSGRATGELFF.

This clone was picked up a small number of times. The chain carries TRBV18 and TRBJ2-7; TRBD2 matches at 11 bases. This CDR3 region has 14 residues. V lost 5 bases, J lost 5 bases, and 5 bases stayed unmatched. Germline V gene lookup returns CDR1 KGHSH and CDR2 LQKENI. The CDR3 DNA sequence: TGTGCCAGCTCAGTAGCGGGAGGGAGTCACGAGCAGTACTTC. This translates into CASSVAGGSHEQYF.

The chain joins TRBV10-3 to TRBJ2-5, with 7 bases aligning to TRBD2. The J segment lost 3 bases and the V segment lost 2 bases, leaving 3 bases of the junction unmatched. The CDR3 sequence is 14 residues long. From germline, CDR1 is ENHRY and CDR2 SYGVKD. The DNA of the CDR3 is TGTGCCATCAGTGAGATGGGGGGGAAAGAGACCCAGTACTTC. This codes for CAISEMGGKETQYF.

V is TRBV7-2 and J is TRBJ2-5, with TRBD2 matching 7 bases. Losses at the gene ends were 1 base for V and 2 bases for J; bases not matched to a gene: 16. There are 19 residues in the CDR3. Per the germline V gene, CDR1 is SGHTA and CDR2 is FQGNSA. The CDR3 DNA is TGTGCCAGCAGCTTAGTCGCAGCGGGATGGGATTTGGGTCAAGAGACCCAGTACTTC. This translates into CASSLVAAGWDLGQETQYF.

This clone appeared once. This chain links TRBV19 with TRBJ2-3, with D perhaps TRBD1 (5 bases). The ends were cut back, 7 bases at V and 7 bases at J, with 15 bases in the middle. Per the germline V gene, CDR1 is LNHDA and CDR2 is SQIVND (reference sequence). This CDR3 spans 13 amino acids. The CDR3 loop is CASTLQGGNTQYF. The CDR3 bases are TGTGCCAGTACCTTGCAGGGTGGAAATACGCAGTATTTT.

The chain links TRBV13 to TRBJ2-5; TRBD1 might be the D (7 bases). The J call is doubtful: the DNA matches TRBJ2-7 better. This CDR3 has 12 residues. Germline V gene data show CDR1 as PRHDT and CDR2 as FYEKMQ (reference sequence). The CDR3 bases are TGTGCCAGCAGCACCAGGGGGGCCGAGCAGTACTTC. Its translation is CASSTRGAEQYF.

The rearrangement joins TRBV5-1 to TRBJ2-7; D perhaps matches TRBD2 (7 bases). V lost 0 bases to trimming and J lost 4 bases, with 17 bases between them. Germline CDR1 SGHRS, CDR2 YFSETQ. The CDR3 is 16 residues long. The CDR3 region has the DNA TGCGCCAGCAGCTTGGAAGGGGGGGCGCCGCCTTACGAGCAGTACTTC. Residues: CASSLEGGAPPYEQYF.

In this sample, this clone turned up a few times. This chain connects TRBV4-1 to TRBJ2-7; TRBD1 might be the D (5 bases). The CDR3 totals 14 residues. Germline V CDR1 and CDR2: MGHRA, YSYEKL. V was cut by 1 base and J by 7 bases, with 14 bases left in between. The CDR3 here is CASSQAVGADEQYF. The CDR3 nucleotides are TGCGCCAGCAGCCAAGCCGTAGGGGCTGATGAGCAGTACTTC.

V usage is TRBV15 and J usage is TRBJ2-5; tentatively, D is TRBD2 (6 bases). The J call may be in error: the DNA end matches TRBJ2-7 better. Looked up from germline, CDR1 is LNHNV and CDR2 is YYDKDF (reference sequence). The CDR3 has 14 residues. In DNA, the CDR3 is TGTGCCACCAGCAGAGGGGGGGAGTGGAACGAGCAGTACTTC. It encodes CATSRGGEWNEQYF.

This clone was seen a few times. The CDR3 region has the DNA TGTGCCAGCAGCCCCGCGCGGGACTCCTCCTACGAGCAGTACTTC. Amino acids: CASSPARDSSYEQYF. V and J are TRBV6-5 and TRBJ2-7; maybe TRBD2 (6 bases). Trimming removed 6 bases at V and 0 bases at J, with 15 bases between. The germline gives CDR1 MNHEY, CDR2 SVGAGI. The CDR3 extends over 15 amino acids.

Written as DNA, the CDR3 is TGTGCCAGCAGCTTGTCCTGGGGACTAGCGTCCCGGCTCGACCACGAGCAGTACTTC. Its protein product is CASSLSWGLASRLDHEQYF. The chain links TRBV5-8 to TRBJ2-7, with 10 bases matching TRBD2. Germline CDR1 is SGHTS and CDR2 is YDEGEE. This CDR3 spans 19 amino acids. The J segment lost 5 bases and the V segment lost 1 base, leaving 18 bases of the junction unmatched. Variable domain in full (rest from reference TRBV5-8 and TRBJ2-7): EAGVTQSPTHLIKTRGQQATLRCSPISGHTSVYWYQQALGLGLQFLLWYDEGEERNRGNFPPRFSGRQFPNYSSELNVNALELEDSALYLCASSLSWGLASRLDHEQYFGPGTRLTVT.

The gene calls are TRBV27 and TRBJ2-3, with a weak D call TRBD2 (5 bases). Trimming removed 5 bases from V and 4 bases from J, with 19 bases in between. Per the germline V gene, CDR1 is MNHEY and CDR2 is SMNVEV (reference sequence). CDR3 length: 16 amino acids. The CDR3 bases are TGTGCCAGCAGTGATCCGGGAAGACCCGGAGCAGATACGCAGTATTTT. Amino acid sequence: CASSDPGRPGADTQYF.

The sample holds a few counts of this clone. This chain uses TRBV19 with TRBJ1-2; TRBD1 agrees at 9 bases. Trimming removed 6 bases from V and 5 bases from J; junction bases left unmatched: 7. The CDR3 contains 14 residues. CDR1 and CDR2 (germline): LNHDA, SQIVND (reference sequence). CDR3 sequence reads: CASSRTGTGYGYTF. The CDR3 DNA sequence: TGTGCCAGTAGCCGAACCGGGACAGGGTATGGCTACACCTTC.

The chain carries TRBV30 and TRBJ2-3; no clear D. Per the germline V gene, CDR1 is GTSNPN and CDR2 is SVGIG (reference sequence). This CDR3 comprises 12 residues. V was clipped by 0 bases and J by 5 bases, with 6 bases between them. The CDR3 loop reads CAWSVFRDTQYF. The CDR3 nucleotides are TGTGCCTGGAGTGTATTTCGAGATACGCAGTATTTT.

The genes are TRBV4-1 and TRBJ2-5, with a weak D call TRBD2 (5 bases). The V and J ends lost 5 bases and 1 base respectively, with 11 bases between them. Germline CDR1 MGHRA, CDR2 YSYEKL. The CDR3 runs to 14 residues. For the CDR3, the DNA is TGCGCCAGCAGCGACCAGAGGGCCCAAGAGACCCAGTACTTC. Its translation is CASSDQRAQETQYF.

The CDR3: CASTAQAGRQETQYF. In nucleotides, the CDR3 is TGTGCCAGCACGGCTCAAGCGGGACGCCAAGAGACCCAGTACTTC. This chain uses TRBV9 with TRBJ2-5; 7 positions match TRBD2. The germline V gene has CDR1 SGDLS and CDR2 YYNGEE. The V and J ends lost 6 bases and 1 base, in that order; junction bases with no gene match: 9. The CDR3 covers 15 residues.

The rearrangement links TRBV6-5 to TRBJ1-2, with a weak D call TRBD1 (6 bases). Per germline, CDR1 MNHEY and CDR2 SVGAGI. This CDR3 is 13 amino acids long. V was clipped by 8 bases and J by 2 bases, with 12 bases between them. The CDR3 nucleotides are TGTGCCAGCTTGGACAGTTTGAACTATGGCTACACCTTC. It specifies CASLDSLNYGYTF.

This chain links TRBV7-2 with TRBJ2-7; 8 bases agree with TRBD2. In germline, CDR1 is SGHTA, CDR2 FQGNSA. The CDR3 is made up of 16 amino acids. Unmatched junction bases numbered 16, after V lost 5 bases and J lost 7 bases. This CDR3 reads CASSPRGAGVSGEQYF. As DNA, the CDR3 is TGTGCCAGCAGCCCACGCGGAGCGGGAGTTTCGGGGGAGCAGTACTTC.

CDR3 sequence: CASSSGGGRYNEQFF. DNA of the CDR3: TGTGCCAGCAGTTCCGGTGGAGGGAGGTACAATGAGCAGTTCTTC. The chain recombines TRBV6-5 with TRBJ2-1; tentatively, D is TRBD2 (6 bases). CDR1 and CDR2 from the germline V gene are MNHEY and SVGAGI. This CDR3 spans 15 amino acids. V shed 4 bases and J shed 4 bases, with 14 bases lying between them.

This chain links TRBV6-1 with TRBJ2-4, with 8 positions matching TRBD2. The V segment lost 2 bases and the J segment 3 bases; nucleotides outside the gene matches: 6. The CDR3 extends over 16 amino acids. CDR1 and CDR2 from the germline V gene are MNHNS and SASEGT. In DNA, the CDR3 is TGTGCCAGCAGTGAACCAGGAAGCGGGGGCAAAAACATTCAGTACTTC. This encodes CASSEPGSGGKNIQYF.

The rearrangement uses TRBV28 and TRBJ1-5, with TRBD1 matching 8 bases. CDR1 is MDHEN, CDR2 SYDVKM, per germline. This CDR3 has 15 amino acids. Unmatched junction bases numbered 4, after V lost 4 bases and J lost 2 bases. CDR3 nucleotides: TGTGCCAGCAGTTGGACAGGGCAAGGCAATCAGCCCCAGCATTTT. Amino acid sequence: CASSWTGQGNQPQHF.

The gene calls are TRBV25-1 and TRBJ2-3; 8 bases map to TRBD2. This CDR3 is built from 14 residues. Germline CDR1 reads MGHDK; CDR2 reads SYGVNS. Trimming removed 5 bases from V and 6 bases from J; junction bases left unmatched: 7. The CDR3 sequence: CASSFGRVGDTQYF. The CDR3 DNA reads as TGTGCCAGCAGTTTCGGGAGGGTGGGGGATACGCAGTATTTT.

The chain has TRBV28 and TRBJ1-3, with D maybe TRBD1 (5 bases). CDR1 and CDR2 from the germline V gene are MDHEN and SYDVKM. The CDR3 consists of 12 residues. With 8 bases removed from V and 8 bases from J, the gap between germline ends came to 13 bases. The CDR3 nucleotides read TGTGCCAGCCGGGACTCGTGGGACACCATATATTTT. This sequence encodes CASRDSWDTIYF.